This entry describes one TCR beta chain. This sample was taken from a study of blood T cell repertoires in COVID-19. On the study more broadly: Samples representing acute and convalescent COVID-19 were sourced from the United States, Italy and Spain. T cells, B-cell-depleted T cells, or PBMCs supplied cDNA or gDNA.

Original handling: The assay estimated nucleated cells by amplifying reference gene primers. TCRdb keeps only in-frame clones here, not all; method: immunoSEQ multiplex PCR. That table gives V, J and clone size, and the DNA gave D and trimming. The sample yields about 160,000 clones, just over 85% seen once. This receptor was obtained from a man in his 70s with acute or convalescent COVID-19. What was sequenced was peripheral blood.

This CDR3 is CASSHTQGRTNEKLFF. DNA for the CDR3: TGTGCCAGCAGCCACACACAGGGGCGAACTAATGAAAAACTGTTTTTT. The chain joins TRBV4-2 to TRBJ1-4; the match to TRBD1 covers 7 bases. This CDR3 has 16 amino acids. V trimming: 3 bases; J trimming: 1 base; junction bases outside the gene matches: 5. Germline V gives CDR1 LGHNA, CDR2 YNFKEQ.